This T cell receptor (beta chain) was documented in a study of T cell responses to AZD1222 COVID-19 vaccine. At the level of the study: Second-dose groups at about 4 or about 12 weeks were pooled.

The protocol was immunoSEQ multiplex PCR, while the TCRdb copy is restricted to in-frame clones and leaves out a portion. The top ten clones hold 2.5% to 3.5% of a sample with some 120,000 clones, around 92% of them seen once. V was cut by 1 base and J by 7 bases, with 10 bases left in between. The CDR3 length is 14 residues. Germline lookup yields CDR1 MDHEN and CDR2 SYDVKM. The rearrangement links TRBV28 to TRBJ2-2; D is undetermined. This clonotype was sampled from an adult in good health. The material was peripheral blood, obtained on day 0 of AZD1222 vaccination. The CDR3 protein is CASSLSGSGGELFF. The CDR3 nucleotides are TGTGCCAGCAGTTTATCTGGTAGTGGCGGGGAGCTGTTTTTT.